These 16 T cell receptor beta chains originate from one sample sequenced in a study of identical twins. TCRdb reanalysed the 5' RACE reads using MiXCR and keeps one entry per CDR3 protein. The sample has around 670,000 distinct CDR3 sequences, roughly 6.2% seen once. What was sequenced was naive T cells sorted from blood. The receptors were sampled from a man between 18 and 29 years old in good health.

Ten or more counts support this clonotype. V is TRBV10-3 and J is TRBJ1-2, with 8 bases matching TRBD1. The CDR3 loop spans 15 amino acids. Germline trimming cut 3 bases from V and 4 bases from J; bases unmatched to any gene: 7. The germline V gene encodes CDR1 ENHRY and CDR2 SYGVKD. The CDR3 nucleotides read TGTGCCATCAGTGATTGGGCAGGGGGCAGCTATGGCTACACCTTC. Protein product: CAISDWAGGSYGYTF.

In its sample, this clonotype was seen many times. CDR3 residues: CATSLRPPEQFF. CDR3 in DNA: TGTGCCACCAGTCTTCGTCCGCCTGAGCAGTTCTTC. The genes are TRBV15 and TRBJ2-1; no definite D call. The CDR3 sequence is 12 residues long. Germline V CDR1 and CDR2: LNHNV, YYDKDF (reference sequence). V lost 6 bases to trimming and J lost 9 bases, with 12 bases between them.

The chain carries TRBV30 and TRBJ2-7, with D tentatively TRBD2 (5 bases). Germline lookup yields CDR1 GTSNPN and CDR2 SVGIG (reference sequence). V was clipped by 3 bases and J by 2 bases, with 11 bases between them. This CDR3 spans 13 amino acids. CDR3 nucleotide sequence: TGTGCCTGGAGCCCCGGGATCACCTACGAGCAGTACTTC. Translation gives CAWSPGITYEQYF.

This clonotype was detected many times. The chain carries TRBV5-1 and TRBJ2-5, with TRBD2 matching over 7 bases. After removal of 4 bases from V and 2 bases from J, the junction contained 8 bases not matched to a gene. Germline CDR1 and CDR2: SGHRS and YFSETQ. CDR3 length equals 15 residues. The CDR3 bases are TGCGCCAGCAGCACTGGGGAGGGGCGACAAGAGACCCAGTACTTC. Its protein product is CASSTGEGRQETQYF.

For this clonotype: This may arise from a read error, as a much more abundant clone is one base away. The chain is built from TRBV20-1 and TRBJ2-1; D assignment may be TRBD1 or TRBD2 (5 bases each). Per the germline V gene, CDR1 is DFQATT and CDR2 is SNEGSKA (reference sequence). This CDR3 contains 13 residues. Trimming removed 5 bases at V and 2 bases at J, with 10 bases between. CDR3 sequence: CSASRDAYNEQFF. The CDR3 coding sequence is TGCAGTGCTTCCCGGGACGCCTACAATGAGCAGTTCTTC.

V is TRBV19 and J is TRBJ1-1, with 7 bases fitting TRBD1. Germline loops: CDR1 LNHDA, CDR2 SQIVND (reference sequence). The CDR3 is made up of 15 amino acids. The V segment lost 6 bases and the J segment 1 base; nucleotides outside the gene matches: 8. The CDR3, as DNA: TGTGCCAGTAGGATCGGGACAGCCTCGAACACTGAAGCTTTCTTT. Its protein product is CASRIGTASNTEAFF.

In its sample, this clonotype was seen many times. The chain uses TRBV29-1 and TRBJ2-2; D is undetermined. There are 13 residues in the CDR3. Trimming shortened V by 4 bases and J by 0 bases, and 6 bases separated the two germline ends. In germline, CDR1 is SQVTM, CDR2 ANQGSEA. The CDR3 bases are TGCAGCGTTGGAGACCCGAACACCGGGGAGCTGTTTTTT. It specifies CSVGDPNTGELFF.

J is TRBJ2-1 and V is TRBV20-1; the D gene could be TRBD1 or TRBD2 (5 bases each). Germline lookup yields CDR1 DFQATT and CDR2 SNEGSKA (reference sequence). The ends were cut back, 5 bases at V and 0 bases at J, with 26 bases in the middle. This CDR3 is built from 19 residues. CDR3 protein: CSAPRGRTGADISYNEQFF. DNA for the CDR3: TGCAGTGCTCCACGGGGTAGGACCGGGGCTGACATCTCCTACAATGAGCAGTTCTTC.

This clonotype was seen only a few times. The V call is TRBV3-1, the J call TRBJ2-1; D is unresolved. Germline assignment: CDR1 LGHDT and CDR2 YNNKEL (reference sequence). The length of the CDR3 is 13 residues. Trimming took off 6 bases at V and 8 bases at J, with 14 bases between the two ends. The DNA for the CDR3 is TGTGCCAGCAGATCCCAGGTTGGTCATGAGCAGTTCTTC. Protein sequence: CASRSQVGHEQFF.

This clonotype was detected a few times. The CDR3, as DNA: TGCGCCAGCAGCCAAGATCCGGGGTTCCTTTCTAGCACAGATACGCAGTATTTT. Translation: CASSQDPGFLSSTDTQYF. The rearrangement uses TRBV4-1 and TRBJ2-3, with a possible D match to TRBD2 (5 bases). V was pared by 0 bases and J by 0 bases, with 16 bases between. Germline V lookup: CDR1 MGHRA, CDR2 YSYEKL. CDR3 length equals 18 residues.

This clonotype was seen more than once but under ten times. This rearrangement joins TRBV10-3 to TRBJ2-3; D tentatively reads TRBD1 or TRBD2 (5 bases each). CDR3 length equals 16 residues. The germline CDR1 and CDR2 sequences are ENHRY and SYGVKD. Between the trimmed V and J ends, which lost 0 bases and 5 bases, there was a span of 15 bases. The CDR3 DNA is TGTGCCATCAGTGAGTCGAGGGGCTTGATTGAAGATACGCAGTATTTT. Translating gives CAISESRGLIEDTQYF.

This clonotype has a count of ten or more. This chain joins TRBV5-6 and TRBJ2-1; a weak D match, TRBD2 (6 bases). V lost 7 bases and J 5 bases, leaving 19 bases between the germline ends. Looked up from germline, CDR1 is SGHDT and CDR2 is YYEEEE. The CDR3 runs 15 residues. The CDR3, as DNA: TGTGCCAGCTTTAACCGGGACTTCGATGACAATGAGCAGTTCTTC. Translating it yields CASFNRDFDDNEQFF.

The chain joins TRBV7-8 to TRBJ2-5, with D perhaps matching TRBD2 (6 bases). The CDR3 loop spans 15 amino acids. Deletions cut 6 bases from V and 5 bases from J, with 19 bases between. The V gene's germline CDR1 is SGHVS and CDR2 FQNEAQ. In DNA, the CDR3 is TGTGCCAGCAGTCTAGGGTCTGCAGGGAGGGAGACCCAGTACTTC. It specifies CASSLGSAGRETQYF.

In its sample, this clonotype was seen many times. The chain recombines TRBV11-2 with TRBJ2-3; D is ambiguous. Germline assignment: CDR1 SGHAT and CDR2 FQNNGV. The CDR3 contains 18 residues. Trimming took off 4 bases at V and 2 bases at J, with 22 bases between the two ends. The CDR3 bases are TGTGCCAGCAGCTCCCGCCGGGTCTCGCCTACTCTCACAGATACGCAGTATTTT. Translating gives CASSSRRVSPTLTDTQYF. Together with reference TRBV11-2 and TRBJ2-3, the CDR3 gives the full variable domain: EAGVAQSPRYKIIEKRQSVAFWCNPISGHATLYWYQQILGQGPKLLIQFQNNGVVDDSQLPKDRFSAERLKGVDSTLKIQPAKLEDSAVYLCASSSRRVSPTLTDTQYFGPGTRLTVL.

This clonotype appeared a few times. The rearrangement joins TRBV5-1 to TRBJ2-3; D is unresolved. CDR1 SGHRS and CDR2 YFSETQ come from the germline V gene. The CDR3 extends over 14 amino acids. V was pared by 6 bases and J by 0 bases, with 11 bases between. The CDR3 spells CASTAARSTDTQYF. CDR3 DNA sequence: TGCGCCAGCACGGCAGCGCGGAGCACAGATACGCAGTATTTT.

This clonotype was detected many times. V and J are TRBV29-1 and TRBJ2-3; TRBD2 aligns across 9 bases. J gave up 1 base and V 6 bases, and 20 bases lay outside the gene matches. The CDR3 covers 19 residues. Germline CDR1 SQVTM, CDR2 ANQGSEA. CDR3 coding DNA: TGCAGCGTCCGCCCCACTAGAGCGGGAGGACTAGTGCGCACAGATACGCAGTATTTT. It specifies CSVRPTRAGGLVRTDTQYF.